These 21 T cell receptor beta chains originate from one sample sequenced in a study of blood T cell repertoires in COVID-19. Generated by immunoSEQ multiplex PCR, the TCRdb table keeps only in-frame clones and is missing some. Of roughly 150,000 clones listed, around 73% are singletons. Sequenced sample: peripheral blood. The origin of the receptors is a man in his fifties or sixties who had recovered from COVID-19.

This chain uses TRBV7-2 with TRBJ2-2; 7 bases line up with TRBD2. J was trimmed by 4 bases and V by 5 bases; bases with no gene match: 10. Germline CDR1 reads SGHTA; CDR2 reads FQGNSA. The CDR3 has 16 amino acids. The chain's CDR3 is CASSLWTSRGTGELFF. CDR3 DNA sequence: TGTGCCAGCAGCCTATGGACTAGTCGGGGCACCGGGGAGCTGTTTTTT.

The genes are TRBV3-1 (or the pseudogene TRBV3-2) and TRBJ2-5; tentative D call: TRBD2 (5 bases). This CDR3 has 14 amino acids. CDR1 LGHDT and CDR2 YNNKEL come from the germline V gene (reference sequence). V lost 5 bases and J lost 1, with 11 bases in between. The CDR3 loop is CASSYRRPQETQYF. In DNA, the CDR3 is TGTGCCAGCAGCTACCGGAGGCCCCAAGAGACCCAGTACTTC.

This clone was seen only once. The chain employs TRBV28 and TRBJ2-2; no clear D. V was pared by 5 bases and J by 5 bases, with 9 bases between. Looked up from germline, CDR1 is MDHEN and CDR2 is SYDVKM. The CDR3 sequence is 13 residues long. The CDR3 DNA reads TGTGCCAGCAGTCTCTCTCGGACCGGGGAGCTGTTTTTT. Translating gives CASSLSRTGELFF.

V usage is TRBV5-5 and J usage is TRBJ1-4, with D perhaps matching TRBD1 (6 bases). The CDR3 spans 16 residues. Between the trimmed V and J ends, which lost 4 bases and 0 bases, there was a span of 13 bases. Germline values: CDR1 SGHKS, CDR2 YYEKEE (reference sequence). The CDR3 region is CASSPHTGPTNEKLFF. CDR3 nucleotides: TGTGCCAGCAGCCCCCATACAGGGCCAACTAATGAAAAACTGTTTTTT.

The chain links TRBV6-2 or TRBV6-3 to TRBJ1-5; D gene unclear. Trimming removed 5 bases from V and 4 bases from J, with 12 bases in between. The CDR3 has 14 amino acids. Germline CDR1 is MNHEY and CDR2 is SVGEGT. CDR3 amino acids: CASSRQAKNQPQHF. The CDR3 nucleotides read TGTGCCAGCAGTCGTCAGGCCAAGAATCAGCCCCAGCATTTT.

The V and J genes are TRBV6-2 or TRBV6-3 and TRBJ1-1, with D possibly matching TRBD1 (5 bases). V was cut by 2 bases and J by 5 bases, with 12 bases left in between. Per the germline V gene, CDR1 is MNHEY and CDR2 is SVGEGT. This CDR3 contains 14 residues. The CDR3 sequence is CASSYGVRGTEAFF. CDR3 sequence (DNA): TGTGCCAGCAGTTACGGGGTTCGGGGGACTGAAGCTTTCTTT.

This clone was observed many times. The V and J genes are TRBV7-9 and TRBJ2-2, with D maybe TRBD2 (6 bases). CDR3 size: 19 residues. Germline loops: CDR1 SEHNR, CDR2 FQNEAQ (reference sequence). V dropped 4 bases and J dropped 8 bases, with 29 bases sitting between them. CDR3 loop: CASSSSLGGDEMGPGELFF. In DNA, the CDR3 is TGTGCCAGCAGCTCGAGCCTTGGCGGGGACGAGATGGGCCCTGGGGAGCTGTTTTTT.

The CDR3 coding sequence is TGTGCCAGCAGAGTGGACAGATTATCCTACGAGCAGTACTTC. Protein sequence: CASRVDRLSYEQYF. The chain recombines TRBV6-6 with TRBJ2-7; maybe TRBD1 (6 bases). Germline assignment: CDR1 MNHNY and CDR2 SVGAGI (reference sequence). There are 14 residues in the CDR3. Trimming took off 6 bases at V and 1 base at J, with 13 bases between the two ends.

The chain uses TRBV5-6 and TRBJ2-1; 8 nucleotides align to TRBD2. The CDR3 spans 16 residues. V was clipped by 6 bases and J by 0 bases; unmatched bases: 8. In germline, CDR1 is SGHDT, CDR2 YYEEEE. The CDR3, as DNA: TGTGCCAGCACCCTGGATGCGGGGGGCTCCTACAATGAGCAGTTCTTC. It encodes CASTLDAGGSYNEQFF. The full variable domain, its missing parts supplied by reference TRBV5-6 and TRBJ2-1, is DAGVTQSPTHLIKTRGQQVTLRCSPKSGHDTVSWYQQALGQGPQFIFQYYEEEERQRGNFPDRFSGHQFPNYSSELNVNALLLGDSALYLCASTLDAGGSYNEQFFGPGTRLTVL.

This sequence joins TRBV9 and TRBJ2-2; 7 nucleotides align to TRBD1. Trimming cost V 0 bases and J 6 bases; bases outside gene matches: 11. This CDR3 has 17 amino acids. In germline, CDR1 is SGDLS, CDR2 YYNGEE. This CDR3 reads CASSVAVNDRVPGELFF. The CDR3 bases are TGTGCCAGCAGCGTAGCGGTAAACGACAGGGTGCCCGGGGAGCTGTTTTTT.

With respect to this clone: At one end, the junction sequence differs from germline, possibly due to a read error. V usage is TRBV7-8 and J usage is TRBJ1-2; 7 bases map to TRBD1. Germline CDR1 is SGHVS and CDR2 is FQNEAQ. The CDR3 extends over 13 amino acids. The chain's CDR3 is CASSSNRDSPASF. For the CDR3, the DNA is TGTGCCAGCAGCTCTAATCGGGACAGCCCCGCAAGCTTC.

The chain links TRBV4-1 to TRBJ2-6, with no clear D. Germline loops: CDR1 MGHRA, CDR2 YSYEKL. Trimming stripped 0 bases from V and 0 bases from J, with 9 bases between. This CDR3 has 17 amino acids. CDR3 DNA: TGCGCCAGCAGCCAAGATCGGCGGTTCTCTGGGGCCAACGTCCTGACTTTC. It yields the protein CASSQDRRFSGANVLTF.

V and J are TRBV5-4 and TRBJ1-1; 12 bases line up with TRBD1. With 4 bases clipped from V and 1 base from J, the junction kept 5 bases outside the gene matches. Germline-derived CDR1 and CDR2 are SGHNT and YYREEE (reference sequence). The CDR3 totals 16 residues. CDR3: CASSPGTGGWNTEAFF. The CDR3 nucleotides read TGTGCCAGCAGCCCGGGGACAGGGGGCTGGAACACTGAAGCTTTCTTT.

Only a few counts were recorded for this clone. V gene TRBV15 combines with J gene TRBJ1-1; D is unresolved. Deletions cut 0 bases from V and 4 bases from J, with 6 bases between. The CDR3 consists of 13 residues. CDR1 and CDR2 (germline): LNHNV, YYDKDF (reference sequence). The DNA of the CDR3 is TGTGCCACCAGCAGAGATGGGCTCACTGAAGCTTTCTTT. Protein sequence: CATSRDGLTEAFF.

The CDR3: CASGRGGRLGSPLHF. CDR3 DNA sequence: TGTGCCAGCGGGCGGGGGGGACGGTTAGGATCACCCCTCCACTTT. The chain couples TRBV6-5 to TRBJ1-6, with a weak D call TRBD1 (5 bases). This CDR3 contains 15 residues. Trimming took off 8 bases at V and 10 bases at J, with 21 bases between the two ends. Germline assignment: CDR1 MNHEY and CDR2 SVGAGI.

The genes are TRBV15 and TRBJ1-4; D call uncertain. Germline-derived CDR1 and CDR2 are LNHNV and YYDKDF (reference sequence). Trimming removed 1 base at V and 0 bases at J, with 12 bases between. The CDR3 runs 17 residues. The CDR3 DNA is TGTGCCACCAGCAGAGGGGCCGTTTGGACAACTAATGAAAAACTGTTTTTT. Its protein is CATSRGAVWTTNEKLFF.

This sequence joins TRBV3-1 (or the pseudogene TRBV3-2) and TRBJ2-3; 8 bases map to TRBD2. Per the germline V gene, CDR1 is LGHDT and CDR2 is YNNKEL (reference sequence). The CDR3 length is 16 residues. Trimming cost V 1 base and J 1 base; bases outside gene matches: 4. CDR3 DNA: TGTGCCAGCAGCCAAGGTACGGGGGGGCGCACAGATACGCAGTATTTT. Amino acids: CASSQGTGGRTDTQYF.

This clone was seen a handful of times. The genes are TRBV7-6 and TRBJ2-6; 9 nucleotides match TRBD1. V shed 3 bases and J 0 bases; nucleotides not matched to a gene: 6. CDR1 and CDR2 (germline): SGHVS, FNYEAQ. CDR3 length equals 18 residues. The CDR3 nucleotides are TGTGCCAGCAGCTTGGAAGTGACAGGGGGCTCTGGGGCCAACGTCCTGACTTTC. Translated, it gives CASSLEVTGGSGANVLTF.

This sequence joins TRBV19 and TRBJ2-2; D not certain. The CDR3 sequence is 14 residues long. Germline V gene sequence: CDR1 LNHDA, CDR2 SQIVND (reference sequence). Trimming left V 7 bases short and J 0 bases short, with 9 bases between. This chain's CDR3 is CASIGLANTGELFF. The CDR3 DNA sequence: TGTGCCAGTATCGGTCTCGCGAACACCGGGGAGCTGTTTTTT.

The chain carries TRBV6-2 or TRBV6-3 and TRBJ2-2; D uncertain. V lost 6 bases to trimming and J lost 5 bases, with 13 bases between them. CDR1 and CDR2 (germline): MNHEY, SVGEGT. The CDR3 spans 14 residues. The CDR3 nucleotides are TGTGCCAGCAGCCCTTCAGGTGGGACCGGGGAGCTGTTTTTT. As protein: CASSPSGGTGELFF.

The CDR3 bases are TGTGCCATCTCGGGAGGGCCCGACACCGGGGAGCTGTTTTTT. This sequence encodes CAISGGPDTGELFF. The chain links TRBV10-3 to TRBJ2-2, with TRBD2 matching 8 bases. Germline values: CDR1 ENHRY, CDR2 SYGVKD. The CDR3 loop spans 14 amino acids. Trimming cost V 8 bases and J 3 bases; bases outside gene matches: 5.